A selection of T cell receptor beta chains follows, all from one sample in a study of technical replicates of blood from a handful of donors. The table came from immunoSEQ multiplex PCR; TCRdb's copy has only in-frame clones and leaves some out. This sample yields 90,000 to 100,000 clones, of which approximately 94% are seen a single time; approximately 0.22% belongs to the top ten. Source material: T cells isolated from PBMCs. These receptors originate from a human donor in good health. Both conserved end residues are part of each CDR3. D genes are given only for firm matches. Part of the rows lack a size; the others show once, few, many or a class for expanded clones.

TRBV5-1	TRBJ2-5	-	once	CASSLATSRGQETQYF	TGCGCCAGCAGCTTGGCCACTAGTAGGGGGCAAGAGACCCAGTACTTC
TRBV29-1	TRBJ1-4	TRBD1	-	CSVGDRVNEKLFF	TGCAGCGTAGGGGACAGGGTTAATGAAAAACTGTTTTTT
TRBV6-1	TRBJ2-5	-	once	CASSELGQETQYF	TGTGCCAGCAGTGAACTAGGCCAAGAGACCCAGTACTTC
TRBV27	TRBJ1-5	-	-	CASSSHRGNQPQHF	TGTGCCAGCAGTTCACACAGGGGCAATCAGCCCCAGCATTTT
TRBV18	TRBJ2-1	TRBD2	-	CASSLASGSARVNEQFF	TGTGCCAGCTCATTAGCTAGCGGGAGTGCCCGGGTGAATGAGCAGTTCTTC
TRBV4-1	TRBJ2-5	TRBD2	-	CASSQGERGVQETQYF	TGCGCCAGCAGCCAAGGGGAGCGGGGGGTCCAAGAGACCCAGTACTTC
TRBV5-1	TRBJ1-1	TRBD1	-	CASSKITGVEAEAFF	TGCGCCAGCAGCAAAATCACAGGGGTGGAGGCTGAAGCTTTCTTT
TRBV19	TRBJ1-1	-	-	CASIPGRNTEAFF	TGTGCCAGTATCCCGGGTAGAAACACTGAAGCTTTCTTT
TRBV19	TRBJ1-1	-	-	CASDHYPTTLAPTEAFF	TGTGCCAGCGACCACTACCCAACTACTCTCGCCCCGACTGAAGCTTTCTTT
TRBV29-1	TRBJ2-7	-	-	CSVGYFAGPTLYEQYF	TGCAGCGTTGGTTATTTCGCGGGTCCCACCCTCTACGAGCAGTACTTC
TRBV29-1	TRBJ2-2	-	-	CSVRETGELFF	TGCAGCGTCCGGGAAACCGGGGAGCTGTTTTTT
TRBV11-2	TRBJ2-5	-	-	CASSLGSMEGETQYF	TGTGCCAGCAGCTTGGGCTCCATGGAGGGGGAGACCCAGTACTTC
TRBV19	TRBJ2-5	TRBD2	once	CASSHTSAKLKTQYF	TGTGCCAGTAGCCATACTAGCGCGAAGCTGAAGACCCAGTACTTC
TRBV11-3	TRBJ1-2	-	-	CASSLGVTGNGYTF	TGTGCCAGCAGCTTAGGGGTGACAGGAAATGGCTACACCTTC
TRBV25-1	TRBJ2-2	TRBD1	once	CASSERLGGATIGELFF	TGTGCCAGCAGTGAACGGCTAGGGGGCGCAACTATCGGGGAGCTGTTTTTT
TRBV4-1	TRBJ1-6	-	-	CASSQDQGYSPLHF	TGCGCCAGCAGCCAAGATCAGGGGTATTCACCCCTCCACTTT
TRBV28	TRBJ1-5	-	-	CASSLQGSWQPQHF	TGTGCCAGCAGTTTACAGGGTTCGTGGCAGCCCCAGCATTTT
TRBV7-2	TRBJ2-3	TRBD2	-	CASSSGTIKDTQYF	TGTGCCAGCAGCTCCGGGACTATAAAGGATACGCAGTATTTT
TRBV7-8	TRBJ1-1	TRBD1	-	CASANRGQLNTEAFF	TGTGCCAGCGCGAACCGGGGACAGCTGAACACTGAAGCTTTCTTT
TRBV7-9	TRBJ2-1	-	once	CASSPSSLRQEEYNEQFF	TGTGCCAGCAGCCCCAGCTCCCTACGACAGGAAGAGTACAATGAGCAGTTCTTC
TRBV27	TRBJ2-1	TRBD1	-	CASSGLQGAMSYNEQFF	TGTGCCAGCAGTGGGTTACAGGGGGCTATGTCCTACAATGAGCAGTTCTTC
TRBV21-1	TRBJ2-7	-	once	CASSKPGQGSYEQYF	TGTGCCAGCAGCAAGCCGGGACAGGGATCCTACGAGCAGTACTTC
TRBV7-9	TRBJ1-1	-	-	CASSLARESAEAFF	TGTGCCAGCAGCTTAGCGAGGGAAAGCGCTGAAGCTTTCTTT
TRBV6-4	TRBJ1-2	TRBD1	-	CASSLTGQNGYTF	TGTGCCAGCAGCTTGACAGGGCAGAATGGCTACACCTTC
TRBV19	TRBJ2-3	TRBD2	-	CASSIGGLAGPDTQYF	TGTGCCAGTAGTATCGGGGGACTAGCGGGACCAGATACGCAGTATTTT
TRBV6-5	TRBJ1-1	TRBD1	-	CASWGQGNTEAFF	TGTGCCAGCTGGGGACAGGGGAACACTGAAGCTTTCTTT
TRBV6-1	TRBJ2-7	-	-	CASSGRDSLSEQYF	TGTGCCAGCAGTGGGAGGGACAGTCTCTCCGAGCAGTACTTC
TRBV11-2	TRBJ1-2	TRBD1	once	CASSPIKGAGGGYTF	TGTGCCAGCAGCCCTATCAAGGGGGCAGGGGGTGGCTACACCTTC
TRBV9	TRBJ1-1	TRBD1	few	CASSPTGTGSTEAFF	TGTGCCAGCAGCCCTACCGGGACAGGGAGCACTGAAGCTTTCTTT
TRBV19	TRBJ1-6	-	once	CASSISRSPALHF	TGTGCCAGTAGTATCTCCCGATCCCCGGCCCTCCACTTT
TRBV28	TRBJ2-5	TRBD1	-	CASRFTGAQETQYF	TGTGCCAGCAGATTCACAGGGGCGCAGGAGACCCAGTACTTC
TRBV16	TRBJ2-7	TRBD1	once	CASSLTSLGDRSSYEQYF	TGTGCCAGCAGCCTCACAAGTTTAGGGGACAGGAGTTCCTACGAGCAGTACTTC
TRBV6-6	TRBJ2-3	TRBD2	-	CASSRGLAEFTRTQYF	TGTGCCAGCAGCCGGGGACTAGCGGAATTCACGAGGACGCAGTATTTT
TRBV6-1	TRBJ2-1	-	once	CASSEGPGSYNEQFF	TGTGCCAGCAGTGAAGGTCCGGGCTCCTACAATGAGCAGTTCTTC
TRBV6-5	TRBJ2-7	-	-	CASSLETGYPRDEQYF	TGTGCCAGCAGTTTAGAGACGGGATACCCGAGAGACGAGCAGTACTTC
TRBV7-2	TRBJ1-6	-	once	CASSWTRAALTYNSPLHF	TGTGCCAGCAGCTGGACGAGGGCAGCGCTTACCTATAATTCACCCCTCCACTTT
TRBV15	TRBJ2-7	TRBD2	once	CATSTSRSGRAPHEQYF	TGTGCCACCAGCACGAGTCGTAGCGGGAGGGCCCCCCACGAGCAGTACTTC
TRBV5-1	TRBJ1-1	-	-	CASSFDRNTEAFF	TGCGCCAGCAGCTTTGACAGGAACACTGAAGCTTTCTTT
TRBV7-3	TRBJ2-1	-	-	CASSLTDGSSYNEQFF	TGTGCCAGCAGCTTAACGGATGGGAGCTCCTACAATGAGCAGTTCTTC
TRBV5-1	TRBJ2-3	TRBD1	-	CASSLAQDRGTDTQYF	TGCGCCAGCAGCTTGGCCCAAGACAGGGGCACAGATACGCAGTATTTT
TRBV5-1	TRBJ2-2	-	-	CASSPDLRTGELFF	TGCGCCAGCAGTCCAGACCTCAGGACCGGGGAGCTGTTTTTT
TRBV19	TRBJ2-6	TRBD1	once	CASSKSGTGTSGANVLTF	TGTGCCAGTAGTAAGTCCGGGACAGGGACATCTGGGGCCAACGTCCTGACTTTC